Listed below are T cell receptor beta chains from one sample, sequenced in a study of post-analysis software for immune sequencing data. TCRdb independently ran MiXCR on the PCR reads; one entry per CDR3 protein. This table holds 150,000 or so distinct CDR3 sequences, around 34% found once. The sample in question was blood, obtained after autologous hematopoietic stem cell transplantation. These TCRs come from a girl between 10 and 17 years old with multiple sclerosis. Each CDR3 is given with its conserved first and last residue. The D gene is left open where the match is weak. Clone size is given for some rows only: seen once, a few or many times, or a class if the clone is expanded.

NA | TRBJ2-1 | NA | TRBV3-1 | TGTGCCAGCAGCCACCTCCCCGGATCGGGGGGCCTTAACAATGAGCAGTTCTTC | CASSHLPGSGGLNNEQFF
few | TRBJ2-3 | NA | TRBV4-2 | TGTGCCAGCAGCCAAGATCCGGGCCAGGGGGGCCCAGATACGCAGTATTTT | CASSQDPGQGGPDTQYF
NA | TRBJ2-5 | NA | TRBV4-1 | TGCGCCAGCAGCCACCTGGGTAGCATGGAGACCCAGTACTTC | CASSHLGSMETQYF
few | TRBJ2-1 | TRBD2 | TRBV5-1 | TGCGCCAGCAGCCCGACAGTAGCGGGTACTGTGAACAATGAGCAGTTCTTC | CASSPTVAGTVNNEQFF
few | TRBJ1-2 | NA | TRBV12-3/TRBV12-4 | TGTGCCAGCAGTTTGGGGGGGAGGATATGGAATGGCTACACCTTC | CASSLGGRIWNGYTF
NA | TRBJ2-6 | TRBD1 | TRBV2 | TGTGCCAGCAGTGATGGGACAGGAAGAATCCCTCTCTCTGGGGCCAACGTCCTGACTTTC | CASSDGTGRIPLSGANVLTF
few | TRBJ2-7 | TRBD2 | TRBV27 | TGTGCCAGCAGTTTGCTAGCGGGAGTTGGTTACGAGCAGTACTTC | CASSLLAGVGYEQYF
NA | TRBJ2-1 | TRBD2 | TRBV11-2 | TGTGCCAGCAGCTCTACCGGGACTAGCGGGAGGCCCAATGAGCAGTTCTTC | CASSSTGTSGRPNEQFF
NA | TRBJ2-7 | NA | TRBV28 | TGTGCCAGCAGTCGACCGGGCCCTATGGGCTACGAGCAGTACTTC | CASSRPGPMGYEQYF
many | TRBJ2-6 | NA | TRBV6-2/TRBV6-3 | TGTGCCAGCAGTTACGGGTTTTCCTCTGGGGCCAACGTCCTGACTTTC | CASSYGFSSGANVLTF
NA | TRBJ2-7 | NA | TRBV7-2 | TGTGCCAGCAGCTTAGCGGCGGGGCACTCCTACGAGCAGTACTTC | CASSLAAGHSYEQYF
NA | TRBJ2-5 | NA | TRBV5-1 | TGCGCCAGCAGCCCCCGGGACATTAGAGAGACCCAGTACTTC | CASSPRDIRETQYF
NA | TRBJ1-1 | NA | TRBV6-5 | TGTGCCGGCAGTTACGCGAGCACTGAAGCTTTCTTT | CAGSYASTEAFF
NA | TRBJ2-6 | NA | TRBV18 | TGTGCCAGCTCACCACGGGGCGAGGGCCACTCTGGGGCCAACGTCCTGACTTTC | CASSPRGEGHSGANVLTF
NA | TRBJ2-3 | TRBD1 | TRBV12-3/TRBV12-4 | TGTGCCAGCAAGACAGGGCATAGCACAGATACGCAGTATTTT | CASKTGHSTDTQYF
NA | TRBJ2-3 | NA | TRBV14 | TGTGCCAGCAGCCACCGTGGGGGGATCACAGATACGCAGTATTTT | CASSHRGGITDTQYF
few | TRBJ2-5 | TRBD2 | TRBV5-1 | TGCGCCAGCAGCTCGATACTAGCGGGCCCGAGTCAGCAAGAGACCCAGTACTTC | CASSSILAGPSQQETQYF
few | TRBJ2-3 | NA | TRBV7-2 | TGTGCCAGCAGCTTTGGAGACACAGATACGCAGTATTTT | CASSFGDTDTQYF
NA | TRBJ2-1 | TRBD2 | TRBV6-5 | TGTGCCAGCAGTTCGGGGGTAGCGGGAGTAGGGGAGCAGTTCTTC | CASSSGVAGVGEQFF
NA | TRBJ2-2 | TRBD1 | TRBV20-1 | TGCAGTGCTATAGGGGGCCCGAACACCGGGGAGCTGTTTTTT | CSAIGGPNTGELFF
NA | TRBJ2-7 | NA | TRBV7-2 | TGTGCCAGCAGCCAGGGACTTCCCTCCTACGAGCAGTACTTC | CASSQGLPSYEQYF
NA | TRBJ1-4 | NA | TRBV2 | TGTGCCAGCAGGGGCCGGACCTATGGGGATAATGAAAAACTGTTTTTT | CASRGRTYGDNEKLFF
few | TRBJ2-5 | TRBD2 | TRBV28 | TGTGCCAGCAGTTTGGGCTCGACTAGCGGGACCGAAGAGACCCAGTACTTC | CASSLGSTSGTEETQYF
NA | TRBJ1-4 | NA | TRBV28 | TGTGCCAGCAGTTATAGGATGGGACTGTTTTTT | CASSYRMGLFF
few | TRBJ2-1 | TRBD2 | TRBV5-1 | TGCGCCAGCAGCCCATCGACTAGCGTCGATGAGCAGTTCTTC | CASSPSTSVDEQFF
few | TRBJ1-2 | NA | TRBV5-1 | TGCGCCAGCAGCTTGGCCGGTCAGGGGAACTATGGCTACACCTTC | CASSLAGQGNYGYTF
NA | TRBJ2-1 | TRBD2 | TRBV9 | TGTGCCAGCAGCGTAGCTACGGGGACTAGCGGGAGTCAGGAGCAGTTCTTC | CASSVATGTSGSQEQFF
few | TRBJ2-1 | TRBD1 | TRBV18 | TGTGCCAGCTCTCCAGGAACGGACAGGCTTGAGCAGTTCTTC | CASSPGTDRLEQFF
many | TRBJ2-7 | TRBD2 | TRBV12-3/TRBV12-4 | TGTGCCAGCAGTGATCGACTAGCGGGAGCGAACGAGCAGTACTTC | CASSDRLAGANEQYF
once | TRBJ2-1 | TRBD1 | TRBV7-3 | TGTGCCAGCAGCTTAAATAGACAGGGGTACAATGAGCAGTTCTTC | CASSLNRQGYNEQFF
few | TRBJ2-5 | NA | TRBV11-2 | TGTGCCAGCAGCCCCTTCACGGGGACCCTGGGGGAGACTCAGTACTTC | CASSPFTGTLGETQYF
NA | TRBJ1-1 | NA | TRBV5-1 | TGCGCCAGCAGCTTGGGACAGATGGACGAAGCTTTCTTT | CASSLGQMDEAFF
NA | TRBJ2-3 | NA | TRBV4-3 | TGCGCCAGCAGCCAAGATTGGTCCGTTGGCGCAGATACGCAGTATTTT | CASSQDWSVGADTQYF
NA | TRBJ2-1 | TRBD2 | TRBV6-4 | TGTGCCAGCAGAGGACTAGCAAGTGAGCAGTTCTTC | CASRGLASEQFF
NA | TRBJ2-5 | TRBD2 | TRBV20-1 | TGCAGTGCTCCTAGCGGGGGTGGGGCCCAGTACTTC | CSAPSGGGAQYF
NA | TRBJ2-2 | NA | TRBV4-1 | TGCGCCAGCAGCCAAGGCATAGACACCGGGGAGCTGTTTTTT | CASSQGIDTGELFF
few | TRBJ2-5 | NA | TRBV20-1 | TGCAGTGCTAGAGATTCCCGCAGGGTAGGAGAGAGCCAGTACTTC | CSARDSRRVGESQYF
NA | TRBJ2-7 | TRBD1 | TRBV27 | TGTGCCAGCAGTTCGACCGGGACAGGGGACTACGAGCAGTACTTC | CASSSTGTGDYEQYF
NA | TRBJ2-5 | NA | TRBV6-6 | TGTGCCAGCAGTTACGGTTGGCAAGAGACCCAGTACTTC | CASSYGWQETQYF
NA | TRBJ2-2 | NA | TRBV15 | TGTGCCACCAGCAGAGATGACGGCCGGGGAGGCGGGGAGCTGTTTTTT | CATSRDDGRGGGELFF
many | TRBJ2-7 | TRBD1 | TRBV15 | TGTGCCACCAGCGATCGGACAGGTCCCTACGAGCAGTACTTC | CATSDRTGPYEQYF
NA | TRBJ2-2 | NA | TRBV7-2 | TGTGCCAGCAGCTTAGAACGTGGGGAGCTGTTTTTT | CASSLERGELFF
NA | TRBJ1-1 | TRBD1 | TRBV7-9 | TGTGCCAGCAGCCCAGGGGGCGAGGGGACTGAAGCTTTCTTT | CASSPGGEGTEAFF
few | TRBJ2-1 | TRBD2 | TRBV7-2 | TGTGCCAGCAGCCGGACCGGGACTAGCATCTATGAGCAGTTCTTC | CASSRTGTSIYEQFF
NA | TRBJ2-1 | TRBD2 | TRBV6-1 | TGTGCCAGCAGCGCCCAACAGCGGGAGTTCAATGAGCAGTTCTTC | CASSAQQREFNEQFF
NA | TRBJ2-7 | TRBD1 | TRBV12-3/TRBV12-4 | TGTGCCAGCAGGCCGGGACAGGGGCGAGAGCAGTACTTC | CASRPGQGREQYF